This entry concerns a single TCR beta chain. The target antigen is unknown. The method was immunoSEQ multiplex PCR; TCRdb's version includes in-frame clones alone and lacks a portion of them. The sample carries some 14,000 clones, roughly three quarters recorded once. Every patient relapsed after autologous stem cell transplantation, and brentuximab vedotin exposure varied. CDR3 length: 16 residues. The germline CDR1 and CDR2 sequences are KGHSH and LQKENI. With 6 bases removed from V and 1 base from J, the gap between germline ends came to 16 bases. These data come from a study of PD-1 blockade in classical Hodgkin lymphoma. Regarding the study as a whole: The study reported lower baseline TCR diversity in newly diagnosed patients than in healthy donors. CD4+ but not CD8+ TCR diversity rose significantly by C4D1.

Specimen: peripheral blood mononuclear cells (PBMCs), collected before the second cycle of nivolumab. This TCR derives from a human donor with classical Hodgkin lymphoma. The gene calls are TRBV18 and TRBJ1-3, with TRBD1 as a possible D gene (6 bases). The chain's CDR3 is CASSHRDLISGNTIYF. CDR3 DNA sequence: TGTGCCAGCTCCCACAGGGATCTGATTTCTGGAAACACCATATATTTT.